Listed here are 9 T cell receptor beta chains from one sample, sequenced in a study of blood T cells in healthy people across ages. A second about 7 to 11 cycle PCR used barcoded and J-beta primers. Via MiXCR, TCRdb re-called the 5' RACE reads, giving one row per CDR3 protein. Among about 400,000 distinct CDR3 sequences listed, 45% to 60% were seen once. The sample comprised blood. The source is a man between 60 and 75 years old in good health.

The rearrangement uses TRBV6-6 and TRBJ1-5, with a weak D call TRBD1 (6 bases). CDR3 size: 15 residues. V was shortened by 9 bases and J by 0 bases, with 15 bases between the two germline ends. Germline V lookup: CDR1 MNHNY, CDR2 SVGAGI (reference sequence). The CDR3 DNA sequence: TGTGCCAGTAACCGGGACACACATAGCAATCAGCCCCAGCATTTT. As protein: CASNRDTHSNQPQHF.

The chain has TRBV7-2 and TRBJ2-2, with D perhaps matching TRBD1 or TRBD2 (5 bases each). CDR3 length: 14 amino acids. Germline lookup yields CDR1 SGHTA and CDR2 FQGNSA. Trimming took off 6 bases at V and 4 bases at J, with 12 bases between the two ends. The CDR3 DNA is TGTGCCAGCAGGGCCAGAGGGGCCACCGGGGAGCTGTTTTTT. Its translation is CASRARGATGELFF.

In its sample, this clonotype was seen a few times. V usage is TRBV28 and J usage is TRBJ2-7; the match to TRBD1 covers 8 bases. The CDR3 sequence is 16 residues long. The trim removed 4 bases at V and 0 bases at J, leaving 8 bases unmatched. Looked up from germline, CDR1 is MDHEN and CDR2 is SYDVKM. This CDR3 reads CASSSSDRGYSYEQYF. Here the CDR3 DNA reads TGTGCCAGCAGTTCTTCCGACAGGGGTTACTCCTACGAGCAGTACTTC.

J is TRBJ2-5 and V is TRBV6-1, with TRBD2 matching 8 bases. TRBJ2-7 explains the end of the DNA better; the J call may be wrong. The CDR3 contains 15 residues. Germline-derived CDR1 and CDR2 are MNHNS and SASEGT. The CDR3 loop reads CASSPNGLAGYEQYF. CDR3 sequence (DNA): TGTGCCAGCAGCCCGAACGGGCTAGCGGGCTACGAGCAGTACTTC.

This chain connects TRBV3-1 to TRBJ2-3; D unclear. Germline CDR1 and CDR2: LGHDT and YNNKEL (reference sequence). The CDR3 runs to 14 residues. With 2 bases removed from V and 4 bases from J, the gap between germline ends came to 10 bases. CDR3 bases: TGTGCCAGCAGCCAAAAAGGGTCGGCAGATACGCAGTATTTT. Its protein is CASSQKGSADTQYF.

In nucleotides, the CDR3 is TGTGCCAGCAGTTCATCCGGGACAGGGGGCGGCTACACCTTC. Its translation: CASSSSGTGGGYTF. This sequence joins TRBV6-6 and TRBJ1-2; 12 bases agree with TRBD1. This CDR3 region has 14 residues. V lost 4 bases, J lost 8 bases, and 5 bases stayed unmatched. Germline CDR1 reads MNHNY; CDR2 reads SVGAGI (reference sequence).

This rearrangement joins TRBV12-3 or TRBV12-4 to TRBJ2-1; D perhaps matches TRBD1 (5 bases). Trimming cost V 4 bases and J 9 bases, with 10 bases left between them. The CDR3 is made up of 12 amino acids. Written as DNA, the CDR3 is TGTGCCAGCAGTTACCCAAGGGGTGAGCAGTTCTTC. This codes for CASSYPRGEQFF.

This clonotype was counted a few times. V is TRBV6-6 and J is TRBJ2-5; weak D call: TRBD2 (6 bases). The V gene lost 6 bases and the J gene lost 3 bases, with 17 bases spanning the gap. The germline V gene encodes CDR1 MNHNY and CDR2 SVGAGI (reference sequence). The CDR3 sequence is 15 residues long. The CDR3 nucleotides are TGTGCCAGCAGCGAAACCGGGTGGGGGGAAGAGACCCAGTACTTC. It translates to CASSETGWGEETQYF.

This CDR3 reads CASSQRERVSEQYF. CDR3 DNA: TGCGCCAGCAGCCAAAGGGAGCGCGTGAGCGAGCAGTACTTC. V gene TRBV4-1 combines with J gene TRBJ2-4; D may be TRBD2 (5 bases). The DNA end is a closer match to TRBJ2-7, so the J assignment may be wrong. Germline CDR1 and CDR2: MGHRA and YSYEKL. This CDR3 is built from 14 residues.